The source of this T cell receptor (beta chain) is a study of CD8+ T cells in alopecia areata. Regarding this clone: Antigen unknown.

Treatment here: oral pan-JAK inhibitor, 5-10 mg twice daily. Peripheral blood and lesional scalp punch biopsies came from alopecia areata patients. Regarding the study as a whole: On tofacitinib, scalp and blood still held many of the expanded lesional clones. Clonality in the scalp and expanded CD8+ clones ranked among the top 100 were significantly decreased by tofacitinib.

After isolation, RNA underwent reverse transcription to generate cDNA as the sequencing template. The data were produced by immunoSEQ multiplex PCR, yet TCRdb's version contains in-frame clones alone and is incomplete. Here the sample spans some 190,000 clones, around 66% being singletons. The input for sequencing was CD4+ T cells sorted from blood, taken around week 44, from a patient treated with tofacitinib. This TCR was sampled from a human donor with alopecia areata.

The CDR3 loop reads CASSSSGAASYNEQFF. CDR3 in DNA: TGTGCCAGCAGCTCAAGTGGGGCGGCCTCCTACAATGAGCAGTTCTTC. The chain links TRBV9 to TRBJ2-1, with a possible D match to TRBD1 (5 bases). V shed 4 bases and J shed 0 bases, with 14 bases lying between them. Germline CDR1 and CDR2: SGDLS and YYNGEE. CDR3 length: 16 residues.